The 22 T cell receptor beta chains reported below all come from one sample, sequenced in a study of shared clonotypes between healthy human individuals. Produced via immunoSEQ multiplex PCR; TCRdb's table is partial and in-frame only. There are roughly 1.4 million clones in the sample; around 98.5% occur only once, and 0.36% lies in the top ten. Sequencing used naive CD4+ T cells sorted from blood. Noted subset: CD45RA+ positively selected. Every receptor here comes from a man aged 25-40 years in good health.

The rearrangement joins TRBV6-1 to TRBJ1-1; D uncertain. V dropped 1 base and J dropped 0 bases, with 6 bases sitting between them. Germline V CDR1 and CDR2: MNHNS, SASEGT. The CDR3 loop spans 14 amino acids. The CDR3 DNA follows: TGTGCCAGCAGTGAAGACAGATTGAACACTGAAGCTTTCTTT. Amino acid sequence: CASSEDRLNTEAFF.

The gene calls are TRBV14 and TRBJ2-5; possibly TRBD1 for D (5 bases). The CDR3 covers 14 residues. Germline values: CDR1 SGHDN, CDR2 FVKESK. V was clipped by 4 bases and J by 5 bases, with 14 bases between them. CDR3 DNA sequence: TGTGCCAGCAGCCGTAAGGCGTCAGGGGAGACCCAGTACTTC. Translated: CASSRKASGETQYF.

CDR3 nucleotide sequence: TGTGCCACGGGGACACCGATGTACGAGCAGTACTTC. Its protein product is CATGTPMYEQYF. The rearrangement uses TRBV10-3 and TRBJ2-7, with D perhaps TRBD1 (6 bases). CDR1 and CDR2 from the germline V gene are ENHRY and SYGVKD. The V and J ends lost 10 bases and 4 bases respectively, with 14 bases between them. The CDR3 totals 12 residues.

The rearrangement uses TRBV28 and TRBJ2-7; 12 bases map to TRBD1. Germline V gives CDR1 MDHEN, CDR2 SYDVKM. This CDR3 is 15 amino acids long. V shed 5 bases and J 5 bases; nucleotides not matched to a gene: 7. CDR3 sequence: CASSPPGQGAHEQYF. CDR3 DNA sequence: TGTGCCAGCAGTCCACCGGGACAGGGGGCTCACGAGCAGTACTTC.

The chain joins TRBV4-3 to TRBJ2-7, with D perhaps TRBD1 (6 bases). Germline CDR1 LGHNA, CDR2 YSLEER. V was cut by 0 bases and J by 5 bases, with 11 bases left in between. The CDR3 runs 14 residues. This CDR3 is CASSQDFRGDEQYF. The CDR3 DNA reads TGCGCCAGCAGCCAAGATTTCAGGGGAGACGAGCAGTACTTC.

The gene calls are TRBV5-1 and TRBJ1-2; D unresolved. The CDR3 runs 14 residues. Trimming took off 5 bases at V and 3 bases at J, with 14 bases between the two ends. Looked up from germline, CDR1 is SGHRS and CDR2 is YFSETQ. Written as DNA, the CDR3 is TGCGCCAGCAGTATAAACGAAATACACTATGGCTACACCTTC. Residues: CASSINEIHYGYTF.

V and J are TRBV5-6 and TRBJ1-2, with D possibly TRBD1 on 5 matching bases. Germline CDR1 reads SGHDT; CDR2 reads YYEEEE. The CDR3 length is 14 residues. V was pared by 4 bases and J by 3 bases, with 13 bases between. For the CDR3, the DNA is TGTGCCAGCAGCCCAGTTCCCAGGGACTATGGCTACACCTTC. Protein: CASSPVPRDYGYTF.

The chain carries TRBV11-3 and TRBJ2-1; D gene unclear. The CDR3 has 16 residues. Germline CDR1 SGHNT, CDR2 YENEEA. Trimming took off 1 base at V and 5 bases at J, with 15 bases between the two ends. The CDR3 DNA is TGTGCCAGCAGCTTAGCGCTGGCAGCCAAGGACAATGAGCAGTTCTTC. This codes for CASSLALAAKDNEQFF.

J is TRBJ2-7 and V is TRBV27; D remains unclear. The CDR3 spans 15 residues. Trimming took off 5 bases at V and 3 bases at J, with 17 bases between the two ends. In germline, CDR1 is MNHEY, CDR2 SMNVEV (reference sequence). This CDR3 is CASSLGRSLVYEQYF. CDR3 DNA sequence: TGTGCCAGCAGTCTCGGACGGAGCCTCGTCTACGAGCAGTACTTC.

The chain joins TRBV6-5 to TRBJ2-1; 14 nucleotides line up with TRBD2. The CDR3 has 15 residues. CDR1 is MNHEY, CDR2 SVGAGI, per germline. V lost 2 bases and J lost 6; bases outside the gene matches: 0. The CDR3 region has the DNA TGTGCCAGCAGTTACGGGACTAGCGGGAGCAATGAGCAGTTCTTC. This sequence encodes CASSYGTSGSNEQFF.

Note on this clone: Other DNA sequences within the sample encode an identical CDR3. The CDR3 region is CASSYRGNTEAFF. DNA for the CDR3: TGTGCCAGCAGTTACCGGGGGAACACTGAAGCTTTCTTT. This chain links TRBV6-5 with TRBJ1-1; no clear D. The ends were cut back, 2 bases at V and 1 base at J, with 5 bases in the middle. Germline CDR1 MNHEY, CDR2 SVGAGI. This CDR3 comprises 13 residues.

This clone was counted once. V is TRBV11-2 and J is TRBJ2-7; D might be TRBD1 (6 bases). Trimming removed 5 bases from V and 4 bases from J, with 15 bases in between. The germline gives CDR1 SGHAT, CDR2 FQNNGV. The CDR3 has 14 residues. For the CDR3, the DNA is TGTGCCAGCAGCCCAGGGACAAGGAGGTACGAGCAGTACTTC. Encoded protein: CASSPGTRRYEQYF.

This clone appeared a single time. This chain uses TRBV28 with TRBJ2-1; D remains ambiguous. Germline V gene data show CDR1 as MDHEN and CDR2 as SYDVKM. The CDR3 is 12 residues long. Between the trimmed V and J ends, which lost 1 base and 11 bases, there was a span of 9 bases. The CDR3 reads CASSLSRSQQFF. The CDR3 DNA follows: TGTGCCAGCAGTTTATCTCGGAGTCAGCAGTTCTTC.

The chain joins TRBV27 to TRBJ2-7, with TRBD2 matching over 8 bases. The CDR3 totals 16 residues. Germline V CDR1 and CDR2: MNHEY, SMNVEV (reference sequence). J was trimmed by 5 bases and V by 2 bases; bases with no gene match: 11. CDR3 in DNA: TGTGCCAGCAGTTTACGGGAGGGCAGGGGTCGGGACGAGCAGTACTTC. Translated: CASSLREGRGRDEQYF.

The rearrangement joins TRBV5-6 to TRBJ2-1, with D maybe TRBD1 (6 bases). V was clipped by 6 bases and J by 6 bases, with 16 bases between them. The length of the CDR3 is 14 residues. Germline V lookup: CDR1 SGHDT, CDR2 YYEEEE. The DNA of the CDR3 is TGTGCCAGCAACGGACAGCGCCCTGGCAATGAGCAGTTCTTC. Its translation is CASNGQRPGNEQFF. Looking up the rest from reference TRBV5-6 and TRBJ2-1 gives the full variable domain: DAGVTQSPTHLIKTRGQQVTLRCSPKSGHDTVSWYQQALGQGPQFIFQYYEEEERQRGNFPDRFSGHQFPNYSSELNVNALLLGDSALYLCASNGQRPGNEQFFGPGTRLTVL.

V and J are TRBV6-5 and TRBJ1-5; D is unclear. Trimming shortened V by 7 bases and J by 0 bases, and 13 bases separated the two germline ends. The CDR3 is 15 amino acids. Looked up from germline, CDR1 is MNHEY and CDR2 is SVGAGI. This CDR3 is CASTFSGYSNQPQHF. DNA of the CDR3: TGTGCCAGCACCTTCAGTGGATATAGCAATCAGCCCCAGCATTTT.

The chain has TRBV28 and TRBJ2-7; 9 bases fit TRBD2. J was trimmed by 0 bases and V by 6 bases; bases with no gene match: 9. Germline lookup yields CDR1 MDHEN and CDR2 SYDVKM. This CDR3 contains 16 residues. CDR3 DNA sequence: TGTGCCAGCAGAACGGGAGGACTAGCGAACTCCTACGAGCAGTACTTC. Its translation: CASRTGGLANSYEQYF. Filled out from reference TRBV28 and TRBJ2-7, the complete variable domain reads DVKVTQSSRYLVKRTGEKVFLECVQDMDHENMFWYRQDPGLGLRLIYFSYDVKMKEKGDIPEGYSVSREKKERFSLILESASTNQTSMYLCASRTGGLANSYEQYFGPGTRLTVT.

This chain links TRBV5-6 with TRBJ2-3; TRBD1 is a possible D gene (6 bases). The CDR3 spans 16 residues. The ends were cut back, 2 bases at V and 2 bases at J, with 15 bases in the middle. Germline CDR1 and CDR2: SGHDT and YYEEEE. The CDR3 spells CASSFRQEIDTDTQYF. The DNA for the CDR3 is TGTGCCAGCAGCTTCCGACAGGAAATTGACACAGATACGCAGTATTTT.

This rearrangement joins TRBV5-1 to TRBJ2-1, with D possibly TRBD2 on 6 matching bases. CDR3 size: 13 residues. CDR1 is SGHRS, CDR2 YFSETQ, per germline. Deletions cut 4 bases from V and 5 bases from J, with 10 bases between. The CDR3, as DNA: TGCGCCAGCAGCGGCGGGACCAACAATGAGCAGTTCTTC. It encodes CASSGGTNNEQFF. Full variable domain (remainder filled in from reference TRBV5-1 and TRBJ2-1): KAGVTQTPRYLIKTRGQQVTLSCSPISGHRSVSWYQQTPGQGLQFLFEYFSETQRNKGNFPGRFSGRQFSNSRSEMNVSTLELGDSALYLCASSGGTNNEQFFGPGTRLTVL.

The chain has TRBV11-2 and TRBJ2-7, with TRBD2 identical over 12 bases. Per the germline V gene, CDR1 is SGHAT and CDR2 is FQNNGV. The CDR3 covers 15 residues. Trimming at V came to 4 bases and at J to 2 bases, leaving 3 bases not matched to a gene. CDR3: CASSSGLAGPYEQYF. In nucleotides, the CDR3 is TGTGCCAGCAGCTCCGGACTAGCGGGACCCTACGAGCAGTACTTC.

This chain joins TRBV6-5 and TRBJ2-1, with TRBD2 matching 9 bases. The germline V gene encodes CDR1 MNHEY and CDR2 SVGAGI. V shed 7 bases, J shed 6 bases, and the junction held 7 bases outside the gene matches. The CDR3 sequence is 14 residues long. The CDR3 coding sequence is TGTGCCAGCACAGTAGCGGGGGTAGGCAATGAGCAGTTCTTC. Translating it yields CASTVAGVGNEQFF.

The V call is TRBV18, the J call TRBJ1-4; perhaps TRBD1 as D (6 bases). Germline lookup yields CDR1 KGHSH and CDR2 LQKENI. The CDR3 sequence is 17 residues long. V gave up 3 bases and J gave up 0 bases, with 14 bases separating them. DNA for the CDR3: TGTGCCAGCTCACCTGACAGGAATCTTGCAACTAATGAAAAACTGTTTTTT. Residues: CASSPDRNLATNEKLFF.